These 30 T cell receptor beta chains were sequenced from one sample in a study of vaccination and CD4 T cells after COVID-19. As for treatment: roughly 11-day PBMC culture with coronavirus spike peptide pools or control peptides (ViraFEST assay). The Oncomine TCR Beta short-read assay generated sequence data from the DNA of cultured CD4+ T cells. TCRdb passed the PCR reads through MiXCR, listing each CDR3 protein once. The table includes about 7,100 distinct CDR3 sequences, 73% detected once. Which antigens these TCRs recognize remains unknown. The specimen was CD4+ T cells from blood, cultured in vitro. The receptor source for this set is a human donor who had recovered from COVID-19.

The chain recombines TRBV7-2 with TRBJ2-2; D gene uncertain. The CDR3 has 15 residues. Trimming shortened V by 1 base and J by 7 bases, and 13 bases separated the two germline ends. Germline V gives CDR1 SGHTA, CDR2 FQGNSA. The CDR3 reads CASSLGLASGGELFF. Written as DNA, the CDR3 is TGTGCCAGCAGCTTAGGCCTGGCATCTGGCGGGGAGCTGTTTTTT.

This clonotype has more than one count but fewer than ten. CDR3 sequence reads: CASSSRGTQPGELFF. The CDR3 coding sequence is TGTGCCAGCAGCTCTCGGGGTACTCAGCCCGGGGAGCTGTTTTTT. The rearrangement links TRBV7-2 to TRBJ2-2; perhaps TRBD2 as D (5 bases). CDR1 and CDR2 (germline): SGHTA, FQGNSA. Deletions cut 4 bases from V and 6 bases from J, with 15 bases between. This CDR3 is 15 amino acids long.

This clonotype was counted a few times. This rearrangement joins TRBV20-1 to TRBJ1-3, with unresolved D. There are 12 residues in the CDR3. Germline V lookup: CDR1 DFQATT, CDR2 SNEGSKA (reference sequence). With 1 base removed from V and 4 bases from J, the gap between germline ends came to 5 bases. The CDR3 DNA sequence: TGCAGTGCTAGAGGTGTGGGAAACACCATATATTTT. Translated: CSARGVGNTIYF.

The chain has TRBV20-1 and TRBJ1-5; 7 bases are shared with TRBD1. After removal of 0 bases from V and 4 bases from J, the junction contained 9 bases not matched to a gene. Germline CDR1 is DFQATT and CDR2 is SNEGSKA (reference sequence). This CDR3 comprises 16 residues. This CDR3 is CSARDSVGTVNQPQHF. The CDR3 region has the DNA TGCAGTGCTAGAGATTCGGTGGGGACAGTTAATCAGCCCCAGCATTTT.

This rearrangement joins TRBV28 to TRBJ1-6; TRBD1 agrees at 8 bases. This CDR3 spans 15 amino acids. V gave up 5 bases and J gave up 7 bases; unmatched junction bases: 7. Germline V gives CDR1 MDHEN, CDR2 SYDVKM. The CDR3 loop reads CASSRTGKGNSPLHF. The DNA of the CDR3 is TGTGCCAGCAGTAGGACAGGGAAGGGGAATTCACCCCTCCACTTT.

This clonotype showed up just a few times. The junction departs from germline at one end; a sequencing error may be responsible. The gene calls are TRBV19 and TRBJ2-1; no firm D call. Germline assignment: CDR1 LNHDA and CDR2 SQIVND (reference sequence). The CDR3 sequence is 14 residues long. The CDR3 is CASSPTQEYIEQFF. CDR3 nucleotide sequence: TGTGCCAGTAGCCCTACCCAGGAGTACATTGAGCAGTTCTTC.

The V gene is TRBV7-9, the J gene TRBJ1-2; D possibly corresponds to TRBD1 (5 bases). Germline V gives CDR1 SEHNR, CDR2 FQNEAQ (reference sequence). CDR3 length: 15 residues. Trimming stripped 6 bases from V and 5 bases from J, with 19 bases between. CDR3 coding DNA: TGTGCCAGCAGGAATTCGGTGCAAACAGGTTATGGCTACACCTTC. It translates to CASRNSVQTGYGYTF. Together with reference TRBV7-9 and TRBJ1-2, the CDR3 gives the full variable domain: DTGVSQNPRHKITKRGQNVTFRCDPISEHNRLYWYRQTLGQGPEFLTYFQNEAQLEKSRLLSDRFSAERPKGSFSTLEIQRTEQGDSAMYLCASRNSVQTGYGYTFGSGTRLTVV.

This clonotype was observed once. The rearrangement links TRBV11-2 to TRBJ1-1; 7 bases fit TRBD1. The V and J ends lost 5 bases and 4 bases, in that order; junction bases with no gene match: 4. The CDR3 has 13 residues. CDR1 is SGHAT and CDR2 is FQNNGV in the germline V gene. CDR3 loop: CASSLRTGTEAFF. The CDR3 DNA reads TGTGCCAGCAGCCTACGGACAGGCACTGAAGCTTTCTTT.

The chain employs TRBV6-1 and TRBJ1-2; D might be TRBD1 (6 bases). The V end lost 7 bases, the J end lost 4 bases, and 16 bases lay between the germline ends. Germline CDR1 is MNHNS and CDR2 is SASEGT. The CDR3 is made up of 14 amino acids. CDR3 nucleotide sequence: TGTGCCAGCAAGAAACGGACAGAATTCTATGGCTACACCTTC. Encoded protein: CASKKRTEFYGYTF.

By frequency in the sample, this clonotype is medium-sized. J is TRBJ1-2 and V is TRBV20-1; D perhaps matches TRBD1 (6 bases). Between the trimmed V and J ends, which lost 6 bases and 7 bases, there was a span of 21 bases. The CDR3 has 14 amino acids. CDR1 and CDR2 (germline): DFQATT, SNEGSKA (reference sequence). CDR3 bases: TGCAGTGCCAGCTTTTTAGGAGGGGGAGGTGGCTACACCTTC. It specifies CSASFLGGGGGYTF.

The chain uses TRBV6-2 or TRBV6-3 and TRBJ1-1; D ambiguous. Germline loops: CDR1 MNHEY, CDR2 SVGEGT. The length of the CDR3 is 14 residues. V shed 0 bases and J shed 1 base, with 6 bases lying between them. The CDR3 here is CASSYSPSNTEAFF. CDR3 coding DNA: TGTGCCAGCAGTTACTCCCCCTCGAACACTGAAGCTTTCTTT.

The chain uses TRBV14 and TRBJ2-7; D is possibly TRBD1 (5 bases). Looked up from germline, CDR1 is SGHDN and CDR2 is FVKESK. The length of the CDR3 is 11 residues. CDR3 nucleotides: TGTGCGTTGGACACTTTCTACGAGCAGTACTTC. Protein: CALDTFYEQYF.

This clonotype was observed once. The chain couples TRBV6-5 to TRBJ1-5; no firm D call. Germline assignment: CDR1 MNHEY and CDR2 SVGAGI. Trimming removed 0 bases from V and 2 bases from J, with 2 bases in between. The length of the CDR3 is 13 residues. For the CDR3, the DNA is TGTGCCAGCAGTTACTCCCGCAATCAGCCCCAGCATTTT. Translating it yields CASSYSRNQPQHF.

This clonotype was counted a few times. V gene TRBV24-1 combines with J gene TRBJ1-2; the D is unclear. V was trimmed by 3 bases and J by 4 bases, leaving 11 bases between them. Germline CDR1 KGHDR, CDR2 SFDVKD. CDR3 length: 14 residues. The CDR3 protein is CATSDATDFYGYTF. Written as DNA, the CDR3 is TGTGCCACCAGTGATGCAACAGACTTCTATGGCTACACCTTC.

This chain links TRBV19 with TRBJ2-7; D is unclear. Between the trimmed V and J ends, which lost 4 bases and 6 bases, there was a span of 16 bases. CDR3 length: 14 amino acids. The germline V gene encodes CDR1 LNHDA and CDR2 SQIVND (reference sequence). The CDR3: CASSTKEGQVEQYF. CDR3 bases: TGTGCCAGTAGTACGAAAGAAGGTCAGGTCGAGCAGTACTTC. Combining the CDR3 with reference TRBV19 and TRBJ2-7 gives the whole variable domain DGGITQSPKYLFRKEGQNVTLSCEQNLNHDAMYWYRQDPGQGLRLIYYSQIVNDFQKGDIAEGYSVSREKKESFPLTVTSAQKNPTAFYLCASSTKEGQVEQYFGPGTRLTVT.

The chain uses TRBV7-3 and TRBJ1-2, with D unclear. Looked up from germline, CDR1 is SGHTA and CDR2 is FQGTGA. V lost 5 bases to trimming and J lost 12 bases, with 7 bases between them. There are 9 residues in the CDR3. As DNA, the CDR3 is TGTGCCAGCAGCACCGGGAACACCTTC. The encoded protein is CASSTGNTF. Full variable domain (rest looked up from reference TRBV7-3 and TRBJ1-2): GAGVSQTPSNKVTEKGKYVELRCDPISGHTALYWYRQSLGQGPEFLIYFQGTGAADDSGLPNDRFFAVRPEGSVSTLKIQRTERGDSAVYLCASSTGNTFGSGTRLTVV.

The chain links TRBV6-1 to TRBJ2-6, with TRBD1 as a possible D gene (6 bases). V shed 6 bases and J shed 0 bases, with 15 bases lying between them. This CDR3 has 17 residues. CDR1 is MNHNS and CDR2 is SASEGT in the germline V gene. In DNA, the CDR3 is TGTGCCAGCAGGCAGCTACAGGGAATCTCTGGGGCCAACGTCCTGACTTTC. Its protein is CASRQLQGISGANVLTF.

This clonotype came up a few times. This chain uses TRBV4-3 with TRBJ2-3, with TRBD1 matching 12 bases. V lost 4 bases, J lost 6 bases, and 11 bases stayed unmatched. CDR3 length equals 17 residues. Germline V gene data show CDR1 as LGHNA and CDR2 as YSLEER. CDR3 residues: CASSLRPGQGASDTQYF. In DNA form, the CDR3 reads TGCGCCAGCAGCCTACGCCCGGGACAGGGGGCGAGTGATACGCAGTATTTT.

The V and J genes are TRBV11-2 and TRBJ1-6; D is perhaps TRBD1 (5 bases). Trimming stripped 6 bases from V and 10 bases from J, with 16 bases between. Germline lookup yields CDR1 SGHAT and CDR2 FQNNGV. CDR3 length: 14 residues. CDR3 DNA sequence: TGTGCCAGCAGTTATCTAGGGGCCAGATCACCCCTCCACTTT. This encodes CASSYLGARSPLHF.

The rearrangement joins TRBV24-1 to TRBJ1-2; D may be TRBD1 (6 bases). The V gene lost 3 bases and the J gene lost 3 bases, with 16 bases spanning the gap. The CDR3 has 16 residues. CDR1 is KGHDR and CDR2 is SFDVKD in the germline V gene. The CDR3 is CATSDPTGQEYYGYTF. The CDR3 DNA sequence: TGTGCCACCAGTGATCCAACAGGGCAGGAATACTATGGCTACACCTTC.

This chain joins TRBV6-1 and TRBJ2-5; D may be TRBD1 (7 bases). The V end lost 8 bases, the J end lost 5 bases, and 24 bases lay between the germline ends. The CDR3 runs to 16 residues. Germline V gene sequence: CDR1 MNHNS, CDR2 SASEGT. The CDR3: CASLPGDTGVRETQYF. CDR3 DNA sequence: TGTGCCAGCCTCCCGGGGGACACAGGGGTGAGGGAGACCCAGTACTTC.

The J gene is TRBJ2-5, the V gene TRBV25-1, with D tentatively TRBD1 or TRBD2 (6 bases each). V was clipped by 4 bases and J by 7 bases, with 16 bases between them. Looked up from germline, CDR1 is MGHDK and CDR2 is SYGVNS. The CDR3 covers 14 residues. The CDR3 sequence: CASSVDGGRVTQYF. DNA of the CDR3: TGTGCCAGCAGTGTGGATGGGGGGCGCGTGACCCAGTACTTC.

The genes are TRBV20-1 and TRBJ1-3, with D perhaps TRBD1 (5 bases). V was trimmed by 6 bases and J by 0 bases, leaving 12 bases between them. This CDR3 has 14 amino acids. Germline V gene lookup returns CDR1 DFQATT and CDR2 SNEGSKA (reference sequence). In DNA form, the CDR3 reads TGCAGTGCGCCTTGGGGCGGCTCTGGAAACACCATATATTTT. Residues: CSAPWGGSGNTIYF.

V and J are TRBV20-1 and TRBJ1-3; a possible D gene is TRBD1 (6 bases). The CDR3 is made up of 15 amino acids. The germline gives CDR1 DFQATT, CDR2 SNEGSKA (reference sequence). Trimming stripped 0 bases from V and 8 bases from J, with 17 bases between. The CDR3 region is CSARDPSQGRHTIYF. In DNA form, the CDR3 reads TGCAGTGCTAGAGATCCCTCACAGGGTAGACACACCATATATTTT.

The chain is built from TRBV24-1 and TRBJ2-1, with 12 bases identical to TRBD2. Germline CDR1 KGHDR, CDR2 SFDVKD. CDR3 size: 18 residues. The V and J ends lost 4 bases and 1 base, in that order; junction bases with no gene match: 7. In DNA form, the CDR3 reads TGTGCCACCAGTGACCAGACTAGCGGGAGTGCGTCCTACAATGAGCAGTTCTTC. Translated: CATSDQTSGSASYNEQFF.

This chain uses TRBV6-1 with TRBJ2-7, with 11 bases matching TRBD2. The CDR3 runs 15 residues. The germline V gene has CDR1 MNHNS and CDR2 SASEGT. Trimming removed 6 bases from V and 6 bases from J; junction bases left unmatched: 10. This chain's CDR3 is CASSRLLAGESEQYF. The CDR3, as DNA: TGTGCCAGCAGCCGATTACTAGCGGGAGAGAGCGAGCAGTACTTC.

The rearrangement uses TRBV11-3 and TRBJ2-5, with D perhaps matching TRBD1 (6 bases). Germline values: CDR1 SGHNT, CDR2 YENEEA. This CDR3 spans 14 amino acids. Trimming took off 5 bases at V and 0 bases at J, with 10 bases between the two ends. The chain's CDR3 is CASSRTANQETQYF. The CDR3 DNA is TGTGCCAGCAGCAGGACAGCGAACCAAGAGACCCAGTACTTC.

The chain joins TRBV5-1 to TRBJ1-2; no clear D. V gave up 0 bases and J gave up 7 bases, with 13 bases separating them. The CDR3 contains 14 residues. Germline CDR1 SGHRS, CDR2 YFSETQ. The CDR3 sequence: CASSLGSGVGGYTF. The CDR3, as DNA: TGCGCCAGCAGCTTGGGCAGCGGGGTGGGTGGCTACACCTTC.

V and J are TRBV20-1 and TRBJ1-2, with TRBD1 matching 7 bases. Germline lookup yields CDR1 DFQATT and CDR2 SNEGSKA (reference sequence). With V trimmed by 1 base and J by 4 bases, 3 bases remained unmatched. CDR3 length: 13 residues. The CDR3 DNA reads TGCAGTGCTAGAGCGGGGACAGTCTATGGCTACACCTTC. Translating gives CSARAGTVYGYTF.

The chain has TRBV6-2 or TRBV6-3 and TRBJ2-5, with TRBD2 matching over 10 bases. The CDR3 is 15 residues long. V lost 6 bases to trimming and J lost 2 bases; unmatched junction nucleotides: 6. Germline V gene lookup returns CDR1 MNHEY and CDR2 SVGEGT. CDR3 in amino acids: CASRPRTSGQETQYF. DNA for the CDR3: TGTGCCAGCAGGCCCCGGACTAGCGGACAAGAGACCCAGTACTTC.